This T cell receptor beta chain was sequenced in a study of T cells after yellow fever vaccination. This clonotype occurred many times. TCRdb re-analysed the 5' RACE reads in MiXCR, keeping a single row per CDR3 protein. The table lists around 100,000 distinct CDR3 sequences, around 8% of them singletons. Trimming took off 2 bases at V and 8 bases at J, with 19 bases between the two ends. The CDR3 totals 16 residues. The chain joins TRBV12-3 or TRBV12-4 to TRBJ2-1; D is unresolved. Specimen: CD8+ T cells sorted from PBMCs, collected 45 days after the yellow fever booster vaccination. This receptor was taken from a man aged 25 to 40 who received the YFV17D yellow fever vaccine. This CDR3 reads CASSLFGGLGSHEQFF. The CDR3 bases are TGTGCCAGCAGTTTATTCGGCGGTCTGGGATCCCATGAGCAGTTCTTC.